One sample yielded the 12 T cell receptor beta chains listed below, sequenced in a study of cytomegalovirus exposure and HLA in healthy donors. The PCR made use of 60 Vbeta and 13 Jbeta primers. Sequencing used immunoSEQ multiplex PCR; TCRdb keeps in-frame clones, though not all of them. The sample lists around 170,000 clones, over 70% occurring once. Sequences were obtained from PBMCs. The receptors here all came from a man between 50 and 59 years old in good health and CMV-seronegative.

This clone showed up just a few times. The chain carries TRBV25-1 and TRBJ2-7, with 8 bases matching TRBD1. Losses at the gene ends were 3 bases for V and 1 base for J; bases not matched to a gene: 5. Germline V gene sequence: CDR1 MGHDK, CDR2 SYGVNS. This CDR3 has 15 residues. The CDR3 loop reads CASSEGGQGSYEQYF. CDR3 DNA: TGTGCCAGCAGTGAGGGAGGACAGGGATCCTACGAGCAGTACTTC.

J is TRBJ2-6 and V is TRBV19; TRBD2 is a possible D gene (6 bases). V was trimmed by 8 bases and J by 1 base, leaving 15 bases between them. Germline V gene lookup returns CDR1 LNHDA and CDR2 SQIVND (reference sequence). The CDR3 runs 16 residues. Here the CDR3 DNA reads TGTGCCAGTCACGGGACTTATCTGTCTGGGGCCAACGTCCTGACTTTC. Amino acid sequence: CASHGTYLSGANVLTF. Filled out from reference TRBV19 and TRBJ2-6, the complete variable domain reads DGGITQSPKYLFRKEGQNVTLSCEQNLNHDAMYWYRQDPGQGLRLIYYSQIVNDFQKGDIAEGYSVSREKKESFPLTVTSAQKNPTAFYLCASHGTYLSGANVLTFGAGSRLTVL.

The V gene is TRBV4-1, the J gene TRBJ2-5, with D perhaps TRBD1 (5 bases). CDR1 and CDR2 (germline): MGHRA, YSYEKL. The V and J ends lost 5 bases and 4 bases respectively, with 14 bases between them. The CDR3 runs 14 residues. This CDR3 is CASSSRAGRETQYF. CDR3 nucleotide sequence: TGCGCCAGCAGCAGCAGAGCAGGGCGAGAGACCCAGTACTTC.

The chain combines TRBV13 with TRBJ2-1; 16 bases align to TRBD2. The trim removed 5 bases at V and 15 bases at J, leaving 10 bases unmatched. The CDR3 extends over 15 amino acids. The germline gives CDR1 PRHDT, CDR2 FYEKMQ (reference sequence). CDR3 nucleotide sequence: TGTGCCAGCAGCCCCGGGACTAGCGGGGGGGCCCCAATGTTCTTC. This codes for CASSPGTSGGAPMFF.

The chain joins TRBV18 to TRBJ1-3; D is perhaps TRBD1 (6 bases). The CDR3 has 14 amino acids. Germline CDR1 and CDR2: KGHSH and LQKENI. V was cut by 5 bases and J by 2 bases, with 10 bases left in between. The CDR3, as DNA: TGTGCCAGCTCAACGGGGGGCACTGGAAACACCATATATTTT. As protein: CASSTGGTGNTIYF.

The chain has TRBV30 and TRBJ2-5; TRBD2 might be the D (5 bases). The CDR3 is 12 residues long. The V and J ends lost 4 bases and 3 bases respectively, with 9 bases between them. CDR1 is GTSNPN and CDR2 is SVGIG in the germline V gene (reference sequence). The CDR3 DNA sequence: TGTGCCTGGATCTTTAGCGAAGAGACCCAGTACTTC. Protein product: CAWIFSEETQYF.

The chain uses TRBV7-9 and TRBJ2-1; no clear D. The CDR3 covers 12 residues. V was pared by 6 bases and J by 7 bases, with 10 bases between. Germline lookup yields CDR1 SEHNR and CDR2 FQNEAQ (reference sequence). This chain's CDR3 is CASRPSFNEQFF. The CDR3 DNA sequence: TGTGCCAGCAGGCCTAGTTTTAATGAGCAGTTCTTC.

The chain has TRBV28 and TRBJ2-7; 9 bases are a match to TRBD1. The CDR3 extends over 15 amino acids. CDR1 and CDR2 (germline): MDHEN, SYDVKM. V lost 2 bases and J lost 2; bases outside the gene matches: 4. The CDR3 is CASSLGGTGPYEQYF. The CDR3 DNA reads TGTGCCAGCAGTTTAGGCGGGACAGGGCCCTACGAGCAGTACTTC.

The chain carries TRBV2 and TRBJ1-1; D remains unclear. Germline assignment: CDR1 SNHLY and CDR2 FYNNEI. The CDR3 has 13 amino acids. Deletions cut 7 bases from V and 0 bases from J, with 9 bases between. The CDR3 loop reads CASNPEMNTEAFF. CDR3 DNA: TGTGCCAGCAATCCAGAAATGAACACTGAAGCTTTCTTT.

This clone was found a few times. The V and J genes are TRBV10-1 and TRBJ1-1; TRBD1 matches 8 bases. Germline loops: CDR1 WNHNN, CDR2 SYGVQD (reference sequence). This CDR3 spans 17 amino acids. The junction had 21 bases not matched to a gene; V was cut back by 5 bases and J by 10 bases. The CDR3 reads CASSKGTGHKAPGGAFF. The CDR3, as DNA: TGCGCCAGCAGTAAGGGGACAGGTCACAAAGCCCCTGGAGGAGCTTTCTTT.

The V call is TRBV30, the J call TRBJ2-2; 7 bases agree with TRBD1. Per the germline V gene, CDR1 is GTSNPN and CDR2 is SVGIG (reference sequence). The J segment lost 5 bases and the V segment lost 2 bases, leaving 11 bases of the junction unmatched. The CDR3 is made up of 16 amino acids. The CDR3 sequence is CAWSTHRTGKTGELFF. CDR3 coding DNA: TGTGCCTGGAGTACCCACCGGACAGGAAAGACCGGGGAGCTGTTTTTT.

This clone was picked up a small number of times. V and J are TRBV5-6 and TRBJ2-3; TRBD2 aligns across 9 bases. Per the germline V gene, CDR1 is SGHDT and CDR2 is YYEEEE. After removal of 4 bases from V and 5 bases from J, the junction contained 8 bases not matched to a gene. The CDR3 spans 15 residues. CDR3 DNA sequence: TGTGCCAGCAGCCCGAACTTGCGGGGGGGAGATACGCAGTATTTT. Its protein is CASSPNLRGGDTQYF.